This passage covers 17 T cell receptor beta chains from one sample sequenced in a study of Graves' ophthalmopathy and Graves' hyperthyroidism (dated by TCRdb to 2016 to 2018). Sequencing relied on an Illumina HiSeq 2000. TCR beta CDR3 regions were amplified from RNA transcripts for repertoire sequencing. The first round of RT-PCR was done with HTBI primers and the Qiagen OneStep RT-PCR kit, and was followed by a second round of multiplex PCR, then size selection and purification. TCRdb cleaned the public reads at Q25 with fastp, built clones with MiXCR and kept in-frame beta chains. Rows with one shared CDR3 protein collapse into an entry with the most common genes and DNA. This sample is represented by almost 750,000 distinct CDR3 sequences; roughly 40% of them were singletons. Of the sample, 44% is held by the ten largest clones. Material for sequencing was peripheral blood. The origin of the receptors is an adult man with Graves' ophthalmopathy.

For this clonotype: This sequence may be a read error, since a much larger clone differs from it by one base. The genes are TRBV19 and TRBJ1-1; no clear D. V lost 7 bases and J 3 bases, leaving 9 bases between the germline ends. The CDR3 has 12 residues. Germline CDR1 and CDR2: LNHDA and SQIVND (reference sequence). The CDR3 DNA follows: TGTGCCAGTAAAGGCCTGGACACTGAAGCTTTCTTT. Its protein is CASKGLDTEAFF. Full variable domain (remainder filled in from reference TRBV19 and TRBJ1-1): DGGITQSPKYLFRKEGQNVTLSCEQNLNHDAMYWYRQDPGQGLRLIYYSQIVNDFQKGDIAEGYSVSREKKESFPLTVTSAQKNPTAFYLCASKGLDTEAFFGQGTRLTVV.

V is TRBV25-1 and J is TRBJ1-3, with 8 positions matching TRBD1. The germline CDR1 and CDR2 sequences are MGHDK and SYGVNS. Trimming cost V 4 bases and J 7 bases; bases outside gene matches: 6. The CDR3 consists of 14 residues. CDR3 sequence (DNA): TGTGCCAGCAGTGCCGGACAGGGACGTAACACCATATATTTT. Its protein is CASSAGQGRNTIYF.

The table lists this clonotype with a few counts. The chain uses TRBV29-1 and TRBJ1-2; D gene ambiguous. This CDR3 region has 10 residues. Germline lookup yields CDR1 SQVTM and CDR2 ANQGSEA. V shed 5 bases and J shed 4 bases, with 5 bases lying between them. As DNA, the CDR3 is TGCAGCGTTCAGATCTATGGCTACACCTTC. This sequence encodes CSVQIYGYTF. The entire variable domain, with the rest obtained from reference TRBV29-1 and TRBJ1-2, is as follows: SAVISQKPSRDICQRGTSLTIQCQVDSQVTMMFWYRQQPGQSLTLIATANQGSEATYESGFVIDKFPISRPNLTFSTLTVSNMSPEDSSIYLCSVQIYGYTFGSGTRLTVV.

Points on this clonotype: Compared with germline, one end of the junction differs, possibly owing to a read error. The gene calls are TRBV10-2 and TRBJ2-7, with D possibly being TRBD1 (5 bases). This CDR3 comprises 14 residues. Per the germline V gene, CDR1 is WSHSY and CDR2 is SAAADI. The CDR3: CASSSTVTSGEQYF. CDR3 nucleotides: TGTGCCAGCAGCTCGACAGTAACCTCGGGCGAGCAGTACTTC.

The chain employs TRBV6-1 and TRBJ2-7, with D possibly being TRBD1 (6 bases). The CDR3 length is 11 residues. The V gene lost 4 bases and the J gene lost 9 bases, with 10 bases spanning the gap. CDR1 MNHNS and CDR2 SASEGT come from the germline V gene. The CDR3 nucleotides read TGTGCCAGCAGTGTAGAGACAGGGCAGTACTTC. As protein: CASSVETGQYF.

This chain uses TRBV10-3 with TRBJ1-5; a possible D gene is TRBD1 (5 bases). V was clipped by 2 bases and J by 7 bases, with 9 bases between them. Germline assignment: CDR1 ENHRY and CDR2 SYGVKD. The CDR3 length is 13 residues. DNA for the CDR3: TGTGCCATCAGTGAGACGGGGACGCAGCCCCAGCATTTT. It yields the protein CAISETGTQPQHF.

The V and J genes are TRBV6-5 and TRBJ1-6, with unresolved D. Trimming cost V 8 bases and J 8 bases, with 13 bases left between them. The CDR3 totals 13 residues. The germline CDR1 and CDR2 sequences are MNHEY and SVGAGI. For the CDR3, the DNA is TGTGCCAGCCGCGCAGATTATGATTCACCCCTCCACTTT. Translation: CASRADYDSPLHF.

The chain uses TRBV6-1 and TRBJ2-7; tentatively, D is TRBD2 (5 bases). V was trimmed by 2 bases and J by 4 bases, leaving 12 bases between them. Germline CDR1 reads MNHNS; CDR2 reads SASEGT. CDR3 length: 14 residues. The CDR3 DNA reads TGTGCCAGCAGTGAACGGGTTAGCGAGTACGAGCAGTACTTC. The encoded protein is CASSERVSEYEQYF.

This clonotype was observed at least ten times. This chain joins TRBV20-1 and TRBJ2-5, with D unclear. Trimming cost V 4 bases and J 3 bases, with 3 bases left between them. The germline gives CDR1 DFQATT, CDR2 SNEGSKA (reference sequence). There are 10 residues in the CDR3. In nucleotides, the CDR3 is TGCAGTGCTACAGAAGAGACCCAGTACTTC. This gives the protein CSATEETQYF.

For this clonotype: The junction shows a germline mismatch at one end, possibly a read error. V usage is TRBV24-1 and J usage is TRBJ1-5; D unresolved. The CDR3 is 12 amino acids. Per germline, CDR1 KGHDR and CDR2 SFDVKD. For the CDR3, the DNA is TGTGCCAGCAGTTACGAGGGTCAGCCCCAGCATTTT. Its translation: CASSYEGQPQHF.

The rearrangement links TRBV7-3 to TRBJ1-1, with D unresolved. This CDR3 has 14 residues. Germline assignment: CDR1 SGHTA and CDR2 FQGTGA. V was cut by 8 bases and J by 0 bases, with 13 bases left in between. The CDR3: CASSLQIMNTEAFF. The DNA for the CDR3 is TGTGCCAGCTCCCTACAGATCATGAACACTGAAGCTTTCTTT.

V usage is TRBV10-3 and J usage is TRBJ1-3; 9 bases agree with TRBD1. CDR1 is ENHRY and CDR2 is SYGVKD in the germline V gene. This CDR3 spans 16 amino acids. Trimming removed 5 bases from V and 7 bases from J; junction bases left unmatched: 12. The CDR3 region is CAISLRMGQGTNTIYF. The DNA of the CDR3 is TGTGCCATCAGTCTCCGAATGGGACAGGGAACGAACACCATATATTTT.

The rearrangement uses TRBV2 and TRBJ2-7, with 8 bases fitting TRBD2. Germline V gives CDR1 SNHLY, CDR2 FYNNEI. This CDR3 is built from 13 residues. V gave up 11 bases and J gave up 3 bases; unmatched junction bases: 9. DNA of the CDR3: TGTGCCGAAGGAAGCGGGAGCCACTACGAGCAGTACTTC. Its protein is CAEGSGSHYEQYF.

This sequence joins TRBV7-9 and TRBJ2-5, with TRBD1 matching 7 bases. This CDR3 has 15 residues. The V and J ends lost 3 bases and 4 bases, in that order; junction bases with no gene match: 8. The germline V gene has CDR1 SEHNR and CDR2 FQNEAQ (reference sequence). In DNA form, the CDR3 reads TGTGCCAGCAGCTTGTTGGCGACAGGGCCAGAGACCCAGTACTTC. Translated, it gives CASSLLATGPETQYF.

For this clonotype: Being one base from a much bigger clone, this may be a read error. The chain combines TRBV20-1 with TRBJ1-6, with 9 bases aligning to TRBD1. Germline trimming cut 0 bases from V and 9 bases from J; bases unmatched to any gene: 3. The CDR3 is made up of 14 amino acids. CDR1 DFQATT and CDR2 SNEGSKA come from the germline V gene (reference sequence). CDR3 sequence reads: CSAREGTGTSPLHF. The CDR3 DNA reads as TGCAGTGCTAGAGAAGGGACAGGGACTTCACCCCTCCACTTT.

This clonotype has only a few counts. V gene TRBV6-4 combines with J gene TRBJ1-1, with D tentatively TRBD1 (6 bases). The V end lost 3 bases, the J end lost 0 bases, and 14 bases lay between the germline ends. This CDR3 is built from 16 residues. Germline loops: CDR1 MRHNA, CDR2 SNTAGT. As DNA, the CDR3 is TGTGCCAGCAGTGAAAGGGGGACACTTATGAACACTGAAGCTTTCTTT. It yields the protein CASSERGTLMNTEAFF.

V and J are TRBV19 and TRBJ2-2, with TRBD2 matching 7 bases. Germline lookup yields CDR1 LNHDA and CDR2 SQIVND (reference sequence). The CDR3 is made up of 14 amino acids. The junction had 7 bases not matched to a gene; V was cut back by 6 bases and J by 6 bases. The CDR3 DNA reads TGTGCCAGTAGCCTCGGGACTAACTCCGGGGAGCTGTTTTTT. This codes for CASSLGTNSGELFF.